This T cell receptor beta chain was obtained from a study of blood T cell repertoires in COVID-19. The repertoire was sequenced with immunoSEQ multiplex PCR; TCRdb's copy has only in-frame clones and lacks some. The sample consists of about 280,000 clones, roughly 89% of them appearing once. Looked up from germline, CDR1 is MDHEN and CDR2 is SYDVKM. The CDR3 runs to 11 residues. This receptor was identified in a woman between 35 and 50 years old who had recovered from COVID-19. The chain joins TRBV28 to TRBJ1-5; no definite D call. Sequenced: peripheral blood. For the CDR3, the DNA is TGTGCAGCGTGTAGCAATCAGCCCCAGCATTTT. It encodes CAACSNQPQHF.